This T cell receptor beta chain came from a study of T-cell memory formation after mild COVID-19 (dated by TCRdb to the early 2020s). General notes on the study: Most TCR sequence clusters were specific to one of the two donors. T-cell clones expanding and contracting after mild COVID-19 in two donors were tracked by longitudinal TCRalpha and TCRbeta repertoire sequencing. The cohort comprised two young, previously healthy adult volunteers, one female and one male. General conclusions and limits of the study: SARS-CoV-2 specificity was not confirmed for the second-wave clones peaking on day 37. Contracting CD4+ clones were found mainly in CM and EM memory subsets, while CD8+ clones were enriched in EMRA. Some responding clones were detected in pre-infection memory, which suggested that pre-existing cross-reactive memory T cells had joined the SARS-CoV-2 response. Balanced CD4/CD8 phenotypes were observed for clones contracting from day 15 to 85, whereas a bias towards CD4+ was observed for a second wave of clones expanding from day 15 to 37. The study included only a couple of mild cases, and larger cohorts that include severe cases with pre-infection samples were judged to be necessary.

The instrument given in TCRdb is Illumina NovaSeq 6000. TCRalpha and TCRbeta cDNA libraries were constructed by 5'RACE with constant-segment primers, with sample barcodes and unique molecular identifiers being introduced. Trizol reagent was used to extract RNA from every sample. Library amplification was performed in two PCR steps, and a second sample barcode and Illumina TruSeq adapters were introduced in the second step. Sequencing of libraries was performed on an Illumina NovaSeq with 2 x 150 bp paired-end reads. The authors processed their data as follows. Demultiplexing of reads and collapsing into UMI-guided consensus sequences were performed with migec v1.2.7. Using mixcr v2.1.11, UMI consensuses were aligned to TRA and TRB V and J templates and then assembled into clonotypes. A clonotype was counted as expanded or contracted only when both edgeR and NoisET called the clonotype significant, with the noise models trained on biological replicates. For edgeR calls, the cutoffs were a false discovery rate-adjusted p below 0.01 and a log2 fold-change threshold of 1. As an exploratory analysis of dynamics, PCA with hierarchical clustering was applied to max-normalized trajectories of the 1000 most abundant clonotypes. Separately sequenced CD4+ and CD8+ repertoires were used to assign a CD4 or CD8 phenotype to each responding clone. TCRdb trimmed the raw reads at Q25, called clones with MiXCR and kept productive beta chains. A single entry per CDR3 protein holds the most common genes and DNA from its merged rows. These V and J calls derive from TCRdb rather than the authors' analysis. The sample table shows some 120,000 distinct CDR3 sequences, and roughly 15% are seen once. The ten largest make up about 14% of the sample.

This clonotype showed up just a few times. Its recognized antigen is unknown. Base qualities are missing; no much larger clone stands one base away. At the junction V is shortened by 2 bases and J by 3 bases; bases outside the gene matches: 5. Based on the germline V gene (reference sequence), the CDR1 and CDR2 sequences are SGHNT and YYREEE. Counted from cysteine to phenylalanine, this CDR3 has 15 amino acids. Kept here is only the CDR3 DNA, which spans 45 bases and is read in frame from base 1. PBMCs were isolated by Ficoll-Paque density gradient centrifugation. The chain couples TRBV5-4 to TRBJ2-1, with 7 bases in between that match TRBD1. Sequencing was carried out using PBMCs or a T cell subset sorted from them (not recorded which). This TCR came from an adult woman who had mild COVID-19 (a few samples of this study predate the infection). The sample titles of this study are shuffled in the database, so cell type and time point are left out; the donor was told from shared clones. CDR3 region: CASSFFRGSYNEQFF. The base sequence is TGTGCCAGCAGCTTCTTCAGGGGGAGCTACAATGAGCAGTTCTTC.